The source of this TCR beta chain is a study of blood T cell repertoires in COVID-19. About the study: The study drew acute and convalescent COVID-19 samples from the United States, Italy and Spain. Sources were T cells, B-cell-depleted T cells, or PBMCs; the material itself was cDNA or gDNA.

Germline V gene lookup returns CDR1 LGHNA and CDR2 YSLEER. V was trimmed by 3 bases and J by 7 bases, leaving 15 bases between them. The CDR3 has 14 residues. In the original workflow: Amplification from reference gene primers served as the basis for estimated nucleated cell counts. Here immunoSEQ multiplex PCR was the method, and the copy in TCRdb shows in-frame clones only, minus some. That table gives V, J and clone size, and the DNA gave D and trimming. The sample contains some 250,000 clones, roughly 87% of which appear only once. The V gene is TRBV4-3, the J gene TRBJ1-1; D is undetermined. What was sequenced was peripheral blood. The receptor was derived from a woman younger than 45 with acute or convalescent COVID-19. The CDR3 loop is CASSHVLWAGEAFF. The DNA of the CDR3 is TGCGCCAGCAGCCATGTCCTGTGGGCGGGTGAAGCTTTCTTT.